The 31 T cell receptor beta chains below all came from one sample that was sequenced in a study of T cell responses to AZD1222 COVID-19 vaccine. This table comes from immunoSEQ multiplex PCR, and its TCRdb copy is limited to in-frame clones, with some not included. The sample contains 100,000 to 150,000 clones, around 87% of which appear only once. Source: peripheral blood, taken on day 0 of AZD1222 vaccination. These TCRs come from an adult in good health.

The chain combines TRBV3-1 (or the pseudogene TRBV3-2) with TRBJ2-2; D not resolved. Germline values: CDR1 LGHDT, CDR2 YNNKEL (reference sequence). This CDR3 has 13 residues. V lost 4 bases and J lost 2, with 5 bases in between. CDR3 residues: CASSRSNTGELFF. CDR3 nucleotide sequence: TGTGCCAGCAGCCGCAGCAACACCGGGGAGCTGTTTTTT.

The chain uses TRBV3-1 (or the pseudogene TRBV3-2) and TRBJ2-7; 8 positions match TRBD1. The junction had 15 bases not matched to a gene; V was cut back by 8 bases and J by 6 bases. CDR3 size: 15 residues. Per the germline V gene, CDR1 is LGHDT and CDR2 is YNNKEL (reference sequence). CDR3 protein: CASQDRGSLASEQYF. The CDR3 DNA reads as TGTGCCAGCCAAGACAGGGGCTCATTGGCCAGCGAGCAGTACTTC.

The V call is TRBV19, the J call TRBJ1-2; 10 bases line up with TRBD1. The germline V gene encodes CDR1 LNHDA and CDR2 SQIVND (reference sequence). CDR3 length: 15 residues. Unmatched junction bases numbered 12, after V lost 6 bases and J lost 8 bases. Here the CDR3 reads CASRTGGKISAGYTF. The CDR3 bases are TGTGCCAGTAGGACAGGGGGCAAGATCAGTGCGGGCTACACCTTC.

This clone was seen more than once but under ten times. The genes are TRBV6-5 and TRBJ1-5, with 8 bases fitting TRBD1. The CDR3 consists of 16 residues. Per the germline V gene, CDR1 is MNHEY and CDR2 is SVGAGI. V trimming: 4 bases; J trimming: 4 bases; junction bases outside the gene matches: 9. The CDR3 is CASSSLQDRVNQPQHF. CDR3 nucleotide sequence: TGTGCCAGCAGTTCTCTTCAGGACAGGGTAAATCAGCCCCAGCATTTT.

V is TRBV18 and J is TRBJ2-7; no definite D call. Germline V gene sequence: CDR1 KGHSH, CDR2 LQKENI. The CDR3 sequence is 14 residues long. V dropped 6 bases and J dropped 3 bases, with 15 bases sitting between them. In nucleotides, the CDR3 is TGTGCCAGCTCTCGCGACGGAATACTCTACGAGCAGTACTTC. Translated: CASSRDGILYEQYF.

V is TRBV18 and J is TRBJ1-6, with D unclear. The CDR3 length is 13 residues. V was cut by 3 bases and J by 5 bases, with 5 bases left in between. Germline CDR1 reads KGHSH; CDR2 reads LQKENI. The CDR3 protein is CASSPLDNSPLHF. CDR3 DNA sequence: TGTGCCAGCTCACCTTTGGATAATTCACCCCTCCACTTT.

The chain carries TRBV6-6 and TRBJ2-3; TRBD2 might be the D (5 bases). V was clipped by 0 bases and J by 1 base, with 5 bases between them. Germline V gives CDR1 MNHNY, CDR2 SVGAGI (reference sequence). The CDR3 length is 14 residues. The CDR3 DNA sequence: TGTGCCAGCAGTTACTCACTAGGCACAGATACGCAGTATTTT. Its translation is CASSYSLGTDTQYF.

This sequence joins TRBV29-1 and TRBJ1-1; 10 bases match TRBD1. CDR3 length: 12 amino acids. Germline assignment: CDR1 SQVTM and CDR2 ANQGSEA. The V segment lost 7 bases and the J segment 7 bases; nucleotides outside the gene matches: 6. The CDR3 sequence is CSGRQGAVEAFF. CDR3 DNA: TGCAGCGGGCGACAGGGGGCGGTTGAAGCTTTCTTT. Full variable domain (missing parts from reference TRBV29-1 and TRBJ1-1): SAVISQKPSRDICQRGTSLTIQCQVDSQVTMMFWYRQQPGQSLTLIATANQGSEATYESGFVIDKFPISRPNLTFSTLTVSNMSPEDSSIYLCSGRQGAVEAFFGQGTRLTVV.

The V and J genes are TRBV9 and TRBJ2-1; D perhaps matches TRBD1 (6 bases). Trimming pared 0 bases from V and 2 bases from J, leaving 12 bases between. The CDR3 totals 16 residues. Germline V CDR1 and CDR2: SGDLS, YYNGEE. The DNA of the CDR3 is TGTGCCAGCAGCGTAGTGGGGCAGGGGCCCTACAATGAGCAGTTCTTC. This translates into CASSVVGQGPYNEQFF.

This chain connects TRBV3-1 (or the pseudogene TRBV3-2) to TRBJ2-1; D call uncertain. V gave up 2 bases and J gave up 12 bases, with 11 bases separating them. From germline, CDR1 is LGHDT and CDR2 YNNKEL (reference sequence). This CDR3 is 12 amino acids long. This chain's CDR3 is CASSQLPYRQFF. The CDR3 DNA reads TGTGCCAGCAGCCAACTGCCCTACCGGCAGTTCTTC.

V and J are TRBV6-2 or TRBV6-3 and TRBJ2-7; TRBD2 aligns across 12 bases. The germline V gene has CDR1 MNHEY and CDR2 SVGEGT. This CDR3 has 15 amino acids. J was trimmed by 2 bases and V by 4 bases; bases with no gene match: 3. The chain's CDR3 is CASSLRLAGAYEQYF. The DNA for the CDR3 is TGTGCCAGCAGTTTGAGACTAGCGGGGGCCTACGAGCAGTACTTC.

The chain recombines TRBV19 with TRBJ1-1; D is ambiguous. The CDR3 has 17 residues. With 3 bases removed from V and 3 bases from J, the gap between germline ends came to 20 bases. Germline V gives CDR1 LNHDA, CDR2 SQIVND (reference sequence). The CDR3 reads CASSIPPGWGRDTEAFF. The CDR3 bases are TGTGCCAGTAGTATTCCGCCCGGGTGGGGTCGGGACACTGAAGCTTTCTTT. The variable domain in full, with the rest retrieved from reference TRBV19 and TRBJ1-1, is DGGITQSPKYLFRKEGQNVTLSCEQNLNHDAMYWYRQDPGQGLRLIYYSQIVNDFQKGDIAEGYSVSREKKESFPLTVTSAQKNPTAFYLCASSIPPGWGRDTEAFFGQGTRLTVV.

This chain uses TRBV7-2 with TRBJ2-7; 10 positions agree with TRBD2. Germline assignment: CDR1 SGHTA and CDR2 FQGNSA. The CDR3 is 15 residues long. The junction had 5 bases not matched to a gene; V was cut back by 2 bases and J by 4 bases. CDR3 in DNA: TGTGCCAGCAGCTTATCTAGCGGGAGTGGTTACGAGCAGTACTTC. Its protein is CASSLSSGSGYEQYF.

This clone was counted between two and nine times. J is TRBJ2-7 and V is TRBV19, with D tentatively TRBD1 (5 bases). This CDR3 spans 13 amino acids. Trimming shortened V by 5 bases and J by 7 bases, and 15 bases separated the two germline ends. The germline gives CDR1 LNHDA, CDR2 SQIVND (reference sequence). The CDR3 region is CASSPGPLGEQYF. In DNA, the CDR3 is TGTGCCAGTAGTCCAGGGCCCCTGGGGGAGCAGTACTTC.

This clone was seen a few times. The J gene is TRBJ2-3, the V gene TRBV6-4, with TRBD2 matching over 11 bases. Germline CDR1 is MRHNA and CDR2 is SNTAGT. The CDR3 spans 16 residues. J lost 2 bases, V lost 4 bases, and 5 bases had no gene match. The CDR3 nucleotides read TGTGCCAGCAGTGCTAGCGGGGGGTCCCCCACAGATACGCAGTATTTT. Translating it yields CASSASGGSPTDTQYF.

The J gene is TRBJ2-2, the V gene TRBV9; D unresolved. Trimming removed 0 bases from V and 5 bases from J, with 8 bases in between. The CDR3 covers 14 residues. The germline V gene has CDR1 SGDLS and CDR2 YYNGEE. In DNA form, the CDR3 reads TGTGCCAGCAGCGTAGATATGAGTACCGGGGAGCTGTTTTTT. It specifies CASSVDMSTGELFF. The variable domain in full, with the rest retrieved from reference TRBV9 and TRBJ2-2, is DSGVTQTPKHLITATGQRVTLRCSPRSGDLSVYWYQQSLDQGLQFLIQYYNGEERAKGNILERFSAQQFPDLHSELNLSSLELGDSALYFCASSVDMSTGELFFGEGSRLTVL.

The chain links TRBV21-1 to TRBJ1-5. TRBV21-1 is given as a pseudogene. This CDR3 has 13 amino acids. The CDR3 DNA is TGTGCCAGCAGCCCTCCCGGGGGGCAGCCCCAGCATTTT. Protein product: CASSPPGGQPQHF.

This rearrangement joins TRBV10-3 to TRBJ1-4, with 9 bases matching TRBD1. CDR1 is ENHRY and CDR2 is SYGVKD in the germline V gene. The length of the CDR3 is 14 residues. V lost 6 bases, J lost 8 bases, and 7 bases stayed unmatched. In nucleotides, the CDR3 is TGTGCCATCAGGGAGGGACAGGGCGACGAAAAACTGTTTTTT. Protein product: CAIREGQGDEKLFF.

CDR3: CASSPSTPVLYEQYF. CDR3 nucleotides: TGTGCCAGTAGCCCCTCTACTCCGGTTTTATACGAGCAGTACTTC. The V and J genes are TRBV19 and TRBJ2-7; no firm D call. Germline CDR1 and CDR2: LNHDA and SQIVND (reference sequence). The CDR3 consists of 15 residues. Trimming removed 6 bases from V and 4 bases from J, with 19 bases in between. The variable domain in full, completed from reference TRBV19 and TRBJ2-7, reads DGGITQSPKYLFRKEGQNVTLSCEQNLNHDAMYWYRQDPGQGLRLIYYSQIVNDFQKGDIAEGYSVSREKKESFPLTVTSAQKNPTAFYLCASSPSTPVLYEQYFGPGTRLTVT.

This rearrangement joins TRBV11-2 to TRBJ2-3; D may be TRBD2 (6 bases). The CDR3 contains 16 residues. Trimming removed 2 bases at V and 5 bases at J, with 17 bases between. Germline lookup yields CDR1 SGHAT and CDR2 FQNNGV. CDR3 in amino acids: CASSLWSEREKDTQYF. The CDR3 nucleotides read TGTGCCAGCAGCTTATGGAGTGAACGGGAGAAAGATACGCAGTATTTT.

The chain employs TRBV9 and TRBJ2-3; TRBD2 aligns across 9 bases. The CDR3 runs to 15 residues. CDR1 and CDR2 (germline): SGDLS, YYNGEE. With 0 bases clipped from V and 3 bases from J, the junction kept 2 bases outside the gene matches. In DNA form, the CDR3 reads TGTGCCAGCAGCGTAGATGCGGGGGGGACAGATACGCAGTATTTT. Encoded protein: CASSVDAGGTDTQYF.

This clone was observed a few times. The chain recombines TRBV6-2 or TRBV6-3 with TRBJ1-2, with TRBD1 identical over 7 bases. The V segment lost 3 bases and the J segment 3 bases; nucleotides outside the gene matches: 4. The CDR3 runs 14 residues. Germline values: CDR1 MNHEY, CDR2 SVGEGT. CDR3 amino acids: CASSYTGEYYGYTF. The CDR3 bases are TGTGCCAGCAGTTATACAGGGGAGTACTATGGCTACACCTTC.

The chain links TRBV29-1 to TRBJ2-7, with a possible D match to TRBD2 (6 bases). The CDR3 runs 12 residues. The V and J ends lost 7 bases and 6 bases respectively, with 16 bases between them. CDR1 and CDR2 (germline): SQVTM, ANQGSEA. CDR3 bases: TGCAGCGCCGCCGGGGGTGGACTCGAGCAGTACTTC. Translated: CSAAGGGLEQYF.

This chain joins TRBV27 and TRBJ2-2; possibly TRBD2 for D (6 bases). V was trimmed by 8 bases and J by 4 bases, leaving 17 bases between them. CDR3 length equals 15 residues. CDR1 is MNHEY, CDR2 SMNVEV, per germline (reference sequence). In DNA, the CDR3 is TGTGCCAGCCGTCACGTCTTGGGGGGCACCGGGGAGCTGTTTTTT. It is translated as CASRHVLGGTGELFF.

The chain employs TRBV10-2 and TRBJ2-1; D is ambiguous. The CDR3 covers 11 residues. Germline assignment: CDR1 WSHSY and CDR2 SAAADI. V dropped 4 bases and J dropped 8 bases, with 6 bases sitting between them. DNA for the CDR3: TGCGCCAGCAGTGGAGGAGATGAGCAGTTCTTC. Translation: CASSGGDEQFF.

V is TRBV7-9 and J is TRBJ2-1; D may be TRBD1 (6 bases). The CDR3 contains 14 residues. The V end lost 1 base, the J end lost 7 bases, and 11 bases lay between the germline ends. CDR1 and CDR2 from the germline V gene are SEHNR and FQNEAQ (reference sequence). The CDR3 DNA follows: TGTGCCAGCAGCTTAGGGTTTCAGGGGAATGAGCAGTTCTTC. Its translation: CASSLGFQGNEQFF.

J is TRBJ2-7 and V is TRBV10-3, with 10 bases that match TRBD2. The germline V gene encodes CDR1 ENHRY and CDR2 SYGVKD. The CDR3 has 15 amino acids. The ends lost 4 bases at V and 4 bases at J; junction bases unmatched: 7. Here the CDR3 DNA reads TGTGCCATCAGTGGGGGGCTAGCGGGAGAGTACGAGCAGTACTTC. This translates into CAISGGLAGEYEQYF.

V gene TRBV11-3 combines with J gene TRBJ1-1; D perhaps matches TRBD1 (6 bases). The CDR3 has 16 amino acids. The V end lost 5 bases, the J end lost 1 base, and 17 bases lay between the germline ends. CDR1 SGHNT and CDR2 YENEEA come from the germline V gene. CDR3 sequence: CASSADQQGRNTEAFF. CDR3 nucleotide sequence: TGTGCCAGCAGCGCAGACCAACAGGGAAGGAACACTGAAGCTTTCTTT.

The chain employs TRBV5-5 and TRBJ2-7; D is undetermined. CDR3 length: 12 residues. Germline assignment: CDR1 SGHKS and CDR2 YYEKEE (reference sequence). The ends were cut back, 0 bases at V and 3 bases at J, with 4 bases in the middle. CDR3 coding DNA: TGTGCCAGCAGCTTGGAGATCTACGAGCAGTACTTC. It specifies CASSLEIYEQYF.

The chain links TRBV27 to TRBJ1-6; TRBD1 is a possible D gene (6 bases). Trimming took 5 bases from V and 4 from J, leaving 15 bases between them. CDR3 length equals 16 residues. Germline CDR1 MNHEY, CDR2 SMNVEV (reference sequence). In DNA, the CDR3 is TGTGCCAGCAGTCCGTCAGCAGGGGAGTATAATTCACCCCTCCACTTT. This encodes CASSPSAGEYNSPLHF.

The rearrangement links TRBV10-1 to TRBJ2-5, with D possibly being TRBD1 or TRBD2 (5 bases each). Germline V gives CDR1 WNHNN, CDR2 SYGVQD (reference sequence). Trimming stripped 3 bases from V and 5 bases from J, with 13 bases between. There are 14 residues in the CDR3. CDR3 sequence: CASSDAGTLETQYF. The CDR3 DNA sequence: TGCGCCAGCAGTGATGCCGGGACCCTGGAGACCCAGTACTTC.